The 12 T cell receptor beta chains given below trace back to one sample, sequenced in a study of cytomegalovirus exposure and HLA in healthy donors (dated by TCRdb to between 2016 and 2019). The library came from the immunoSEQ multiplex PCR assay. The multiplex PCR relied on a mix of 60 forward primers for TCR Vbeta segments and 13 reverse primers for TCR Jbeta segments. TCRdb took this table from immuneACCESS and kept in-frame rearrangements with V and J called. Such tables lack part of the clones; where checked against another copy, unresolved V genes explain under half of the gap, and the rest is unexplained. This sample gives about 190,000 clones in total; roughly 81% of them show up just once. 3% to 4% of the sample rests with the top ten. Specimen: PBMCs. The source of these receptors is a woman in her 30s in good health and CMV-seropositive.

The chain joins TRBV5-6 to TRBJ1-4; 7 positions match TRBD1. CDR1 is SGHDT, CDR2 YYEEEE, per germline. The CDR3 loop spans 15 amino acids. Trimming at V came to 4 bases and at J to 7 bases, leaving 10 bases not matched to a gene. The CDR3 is CASSDTQGMGEKLFF. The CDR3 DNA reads TGTGCCAGCAGCGACACACAGGGGATGGGTGAAAAACTGTTTTTT.

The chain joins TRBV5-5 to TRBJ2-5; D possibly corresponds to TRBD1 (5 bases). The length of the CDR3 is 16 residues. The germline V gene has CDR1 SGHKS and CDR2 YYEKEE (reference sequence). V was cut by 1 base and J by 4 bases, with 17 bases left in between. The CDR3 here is CASSLIGAEWGETQYF. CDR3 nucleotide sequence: TGTGCCAGCAGCTTGATAGGGGCCGAATGGGGAGAGACCCAGTACTTC.

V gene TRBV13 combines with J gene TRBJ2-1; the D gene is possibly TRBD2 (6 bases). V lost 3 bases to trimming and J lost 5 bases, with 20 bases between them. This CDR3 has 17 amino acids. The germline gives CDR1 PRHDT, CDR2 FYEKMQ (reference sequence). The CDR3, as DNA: TGTGCCAGCAGCTTTAGGAAAACGGGAGAATTCCACAATGAGCAGTTCTTC. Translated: CASSFRKTGEFHNEQFF. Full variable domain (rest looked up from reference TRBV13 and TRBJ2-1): AAGVIQSPRHLIKEKRETATLKCYPIPRHDTVYWYQQGPGQDPQFLISFYEKMQSDKGSIPDRFSAQQFSDYHSELNMSSLELGDSALYFCASSFRKTGEFHNEQFFGPGTRLTVL.

Here the CDR3 DNA reads TGTGCCAGCAGCACCGACTGGACTAGGGATGAGCAGTTCTTC. It yields the protein CASSTDWTRDEQFF. The J gene is TRBJ2-1, the V gene TRBV5-8, with 7 nucleotides matching TRBD2. V was clipped by 4 bases and J by 8 bases; unmatched bases: 9. CDR1 and CDR2 (germline): SGHTS, YDEGEE. This CDR3 region has 14 residues.

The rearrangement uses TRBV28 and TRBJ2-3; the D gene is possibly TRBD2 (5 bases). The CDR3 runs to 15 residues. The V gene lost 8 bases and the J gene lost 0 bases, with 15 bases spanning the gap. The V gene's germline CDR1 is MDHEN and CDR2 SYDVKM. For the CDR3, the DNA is TGTGCCAGCTCTAGCCTCGGGCGGAGCACAGATACGCAGTATTTT. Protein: CASSSLGRSTDTQYF.

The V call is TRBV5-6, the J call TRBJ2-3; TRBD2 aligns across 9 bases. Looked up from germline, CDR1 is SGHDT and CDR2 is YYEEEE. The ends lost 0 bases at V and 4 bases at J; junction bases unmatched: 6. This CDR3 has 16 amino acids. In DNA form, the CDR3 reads TGTGCCAGCAGCTTGGGAGTTAGCGGGAGATCAGATACGCAGTATTTT. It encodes CASSLGVSGRSDTQYF.

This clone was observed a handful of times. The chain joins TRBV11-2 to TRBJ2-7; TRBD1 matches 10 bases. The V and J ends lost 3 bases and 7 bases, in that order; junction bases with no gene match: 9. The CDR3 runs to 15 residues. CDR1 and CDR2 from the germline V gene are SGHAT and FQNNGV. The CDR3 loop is CASSLTGGKTEEQYF. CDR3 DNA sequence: TGTGCCAGCAGCTTGACAGGGGGCAAGACGGAAGAGCAGTACTTC.

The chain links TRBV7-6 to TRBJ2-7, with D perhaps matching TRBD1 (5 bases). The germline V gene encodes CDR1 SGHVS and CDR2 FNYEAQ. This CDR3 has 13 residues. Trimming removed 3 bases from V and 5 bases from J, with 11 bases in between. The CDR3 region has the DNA TGTGCCAGCAGCTTTCTGGGGCCAAACGAGCAGTACTTC. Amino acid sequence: CASSFLGPNEQYF.

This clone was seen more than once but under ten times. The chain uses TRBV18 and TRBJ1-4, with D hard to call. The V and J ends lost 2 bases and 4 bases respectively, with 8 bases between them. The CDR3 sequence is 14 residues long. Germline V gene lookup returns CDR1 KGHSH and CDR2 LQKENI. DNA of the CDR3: TGTGCCAGCTCACCATTAGACAATAATGAAAAACTGTTTTTT. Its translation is CASSPLDNNEKLFF.

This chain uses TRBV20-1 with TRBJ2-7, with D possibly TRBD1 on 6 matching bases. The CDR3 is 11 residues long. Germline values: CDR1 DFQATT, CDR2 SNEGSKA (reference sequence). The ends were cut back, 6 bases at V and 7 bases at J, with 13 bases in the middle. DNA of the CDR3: TGCAGTGCAACGGACAGAGGGGAGCAGTACTTC. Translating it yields CSATDRGEQYF.

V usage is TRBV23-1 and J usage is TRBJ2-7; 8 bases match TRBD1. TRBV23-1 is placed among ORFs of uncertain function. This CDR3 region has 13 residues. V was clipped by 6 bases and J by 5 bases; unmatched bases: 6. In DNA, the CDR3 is TGCGCCAGCAGCCAGGACAGGGAAGACGAGCAGTACTTC. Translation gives CASSQDREDEQYF.

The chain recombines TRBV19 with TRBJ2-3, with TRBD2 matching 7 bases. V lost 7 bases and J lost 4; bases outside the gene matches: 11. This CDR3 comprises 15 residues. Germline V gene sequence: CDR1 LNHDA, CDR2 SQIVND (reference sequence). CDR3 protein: CASTLWAGEPDTQYF. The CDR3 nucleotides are TGTGCCAGTACACTGTGGGCGGGAGAGCCAGATACGCAGTATTTT. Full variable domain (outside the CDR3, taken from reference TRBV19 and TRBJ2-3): DGGITQSPKYLFRKEGQNVTLSCEQNLNHDAMYWYRQDPGQGLRLIYYSQIVNDFQKGDIAEGYSVSREKKESFPLTVTSAQKNPTAFYLCASTLWAGEPDTQYFGPGTRLTVL.